The next 21 T cell receptor beta chains were all read from a single sample in a study of blood T cell repertoires in COVID-19. Here immunoSEQ multiplex PCR was the method, and the copy in TCRdb shows in-frame clones only, minus some. Here the sample spans some 260,000 clones, 70% to 90% being singletons. What was sequenced was peripheral blood. Receptors were obtained from a man between 18 and 35 years old with active or convalescent COVID-19.

The chain joins TRBV3-1 (or the pseudogene TRBV3-2) to TRBJ1-3, with no clear D. The CDR3 spans 17 residues. Germline V CDR1 and CDR2: LGHDT, YNNKEL (reference sequence). V was trimmed by 2 bases and J by 0 bases, leaving 14 bases between them. Written as DNA, the CDR3 is TGTGCCAGCAGCCAATGGGCTCTGGATCCCTCTGGAAACACCATATATTTT. Translated, it gives CASSQWALDPSGNTIYF.

This clone has just a few counts. This CDR3 is CASSQDSRGGNTEAFF. The CDR3 bases are TGCGCCAGCAGCCAAGATTCCCGGGGAGGGAACACTGAAGCTTTCTTT. The chain has TRBV4-3 and TRBJ1-1; D not resolved. V lost 0 bases to trimming and J lost 1 base, with 12 bases between them. Per germline, CDR1 LGHNA and CDR2 YSLEER. The CDR3 contains 16 residues.

This clone appeared a few times. The chain carries TRBV19 and TRBJ1-6, with a possible D match to TRBD1 (5 bases). Trimming pared 9 bases from V and 0 bases from J, leaving 12 bases between. The CDR3 is 15 amino acids. Germline V gene sequence: CDR1 LNHDA, CDR2 SQIVND (reference sequence). The CDR3 nucleotides read TGTGCCAGCAGGGAGGAGGGCTCCTATAATTCACCCCTCCACTTT. Its translation: CASREEGSYNSPLHF.

The chain links TRBV15 to TRBJ2-6; 7 nucleotides agree with TRBD1. CDR3 length: 19 amino acids. The junction had 8 bases not matched to a gene; V was cut back by 0 bases and J by 0 bases. Germline CDR1 and CDR2: LNHNV and YYDKDF (reference sequence). The CDR3 DNA reads as TGTGCCACCAGCAGAGAAGGACAGGCCTATTCCTCTGGGGCCAACGTCCTGACTTTC. It specifies CATSREGQAYSSGANVLTF. Looking up the rest from reference TRBV15 and TRBJ2-6 gives the full variable domain: DAMVIQNPRYQVTQFGKPVTLSCSQTLNHNVMYWYQQKSSQAPKLLFHYYDKDFNNEADTPDNFQSRRPNTSFCFLDIRSPGLGDTAMYLCATSREGQAYSSGANVLTFGAGSRLTVL.

This chain links TRBV6-1 with TRBJ2-2; TRBD2 aligns across 7 bases. Germline V gene sequence: CDR1 MNHNS, CDR2 SASEGT. The CDR3 sequence is 16 residues long. V shed 5 bases, J shed 1 base, and the junction held 7 bases outside the gene matches. In DNA, the CDR3 is TGTGCCAGCAGTCAAGTTGGCGGGAGGAACACCGGGGAGCTGTTTTTT. Protein: CASSQVGGRNTGELFF.

V and J are TRBV6-5 and TRBJ2-7; 7 nucleotides line up with TRBD2. V was clipped by 4 bases and J by 7 bases; unmatched bases: 4. The length of the CDR3 is 12 residues. In germline, CDR1 is MNHEY, CDR2 SVGAGI. CDR3 amino acids: CASSLMGGEQYF. The CDR3 nucleotides read TGTGCCAGCAGTTTAATGGGGGGGGAGCAGTACTTC.

This chain joins TRBV9 and TRBJ2-3; perhaps TRBD1 as D (6 bases). Looked up from germline, CDR1 is SGDLS and CDR2 is YYNGEE. Trimming shortened V by 0 bases and J by 0 bases, and 11 bases separated the two germline ends. The CDR3 loop spans 16 amino acids. The DNA for the CDR3 is TGTGCCAGCAGCGTAGGGGGACACAGAAGCACAGATACGCAGTATTTT. Its translation: CASSVGGHRSTDTQYF.

Here the CDR3 DNA reads TGTGCCATCAGTGAGTCGATAGGGGGCTCAAGATATGCCCTCCACTTT. This encodes CAISESIGGSRYALHF. The rearrangement links TRBV10-3 to TRBJ1-6, with 7 bases matching TRBD1. From germline, CDR1 is ENHRY and CDR2 SYGVKD. V shed 0 bases and J 14 bases; nucleotides not matched to a gene: 13. This CDR3 region has 16 residues.

This clone was seen more than once but under ten times. The chain links TRBV7-6 to TRBJ2-7, with D possibly being TRBD2 (5 bases). The germline CDR1 and CDR2 sequences are SGHVS and FNYEAQ. V lost 0 bases, J lost 3 bases, and 6 bases lay in between. This CDR3 has 13 residues. CDR3 loop: CASSLAGDYEQYF. Written as DNA, the CDR3 is TGTGCCAGCAGCTTAGCGGGAGACTACGAGCAGTACTTC.

The J gene is TRBJ1-2, the V gene TRBV23-1, with D possibly TRBD1 on 5 matching bases. TRBV23-1 belongs to the ORF category, with a function that is uncertain. The V and J ends lost 2 bases and 8 bases respectively, with 15 bases between them. CDR3 length: 14 residues. CDR3 sequence: CASSQGGSHLGYTF. The CDR3 nucleotides read TGCGCCAGCAGTCAAGGGGGGTCGCATTTAGGCTACACCTTC.

The chain employs TRBV7-9 and TRBJ1-5, with TRBD1 matching over 7 bases. The germline gives CDR1 SEHNR, CDR2 FQNEAQ (reference sequence). V gave up 2 bases and J gave up 4 bases; unmatched junction bases: 11. The CDR3 loop spans 17 amino acids. In DNA form, the CDR3 reads TGTGCCAGCAGCTTAACAGGGGCCCCAGGGACTAATCAGCCCCAGCATTTT. It codes for CASSLTGAPGTNQPQHF. The variable domain in full, with the rest retrieved from reference TRBV7-9 and TRBJ1-5, is DTGVSQNPRHKITKRGQNVTFRCDPISEHNRLYWYRQTLGQGPEFLTYFQNEAQLEKSRLLSDRFSAERPKGSFSTLEIQRTEQGDSAMYLCASSLTGAPGTNQPQHFGDGTRLSIL.

This CDR3 is CASSQEAGLTTDTQYF. The CDR3 DNA follows: TGCGCCAGCAGCCAAGAGGCGGGGCTAACTACAGATACGCAGTATTTT. The chain uses TRBV4-3 and TRBJ2-3, with a tentative D call TRBD2 (6 bases). V was shortened by 0 bases and J by 3 bases, with 13 bases between the two germline ends. This CDR3 has 16 amino acids. Germline V gene lookup returns CDR1 LGHNA and CDR2 YSLEER.

The V and J genes are TRBV6-2 or TRBV6-3 and TRBJ1-2; 7 bases are shared with TRBD1. The CDR3 totals 16 residues. J gave up 3 bases and V 0 bases, and 7 bases lay outside the gene matches. Germline lookup yields CDR1 MNHEY and CDR2 SVGEGT. In DNA, the CDR3 is TGTGCCAGCAGTTACTCGAGGCGACAGGGAGACTATGGCTACACCTTC. Translation: CASSYSRRQGDYGYTF.

The V gene is TRBV3-1 (or the pseudogene TRBV3-2), the J gene TRBJ2-1; D remains unclear. Germline V CDR1 and CDR2: LGHDT, YNNKEL (reference sequence). CDR3 length: 15 amino acids. V shed 2 bases and J shed 6 bases, with 14 bases lying between them. CDR3 residues: CASSQNAHRVNEQFF. The CDR3 DNA sequence: TGTGCCAGCAGCCAAAATGCCCACCGGGTCAATGAGCAGTTCTTC.

The CDR3 DNA is TGCGCCAGCAGTAAGCCCTTCCGGGGGGCTGAAGCTTTCTTT. It encodes CASSKPFRGAEAFF. The chain couples TRBV10-2 to TRBJ1-1; possibly TRBD1 for D (5 bases). The V end was cut by 5 bases, the J end by 6 bases, with 16 bases between. The CDR3 runs 14 residues. From germline, CDR1 is WSHSY and CDR2 SAAADI.

The rearrangement links TRBV27 to TRBJ2-1, with 8 bases matching TRBD2. This CDR3 has 16 amino acids. J lost 5 bases, V lost 3 bases, and 9 bases had no gene match. CDR1 MNHEY and CDR2 SMNVEV come from the germline V gene (reference sequence). As DNA, the CDR3 is TGTGCCAGCAGTTTTTTGGGTCGGGGGGGCCACAATGAGCAGTTCTTC. It is translated as CASSFLGRGGHNEQFF.

The chain joins TRBV6-5 to TRBJ2-2; 7 nucleotides agree with TRBD1. V lost 5 bases and J lost 3; bases outside the gene matches: 6. CDR3 size: 15 residues. Germline values: CDR1 MNHEY, CDR2 SVGAGI. The CDR3 bases are TGTGCCAGCAGTCGTAATACAGGGGACACCGGGGAGCTGTTTTTT. It encodes CASSRNTGDTGELFF.

The chain carries TRBV7-2 and TRBJ2-1; the match to TRBD2 covers 9 bases. There are 15 residues in the CDR3. With V trimmed by 2 bases and J by 9 bases, 8 bases remained unmatched. Germline assignment: CDR1 SGHTA and CDR2 FQGNSA. CDR3 DNA sequence: TGTGCCAGCAGCTTAAAGTGGCTAGCGGGGAGTGAGCAGTTCTTC. This sequence encodes CASSLKWLAGSEQFF.

The genes are TRBV5-1 and TRBJ2-1; TRBD2 matches 8 bases. V lost 0 bases, J lost 7 bases, and 9 bases stayed unmatched. CDR3 length: 16 amino acids. CDR1 and CDR2 (germline): SGHRS, YFSETQ. CDR3: CASSLGRGAQGNEQFF. The CDR3 DNA is TGCGCCAGCAGCTTGGGGCGGGGGGCCCAAGGAAATGAGCAGTTCTTC.

The chain joins TRBV10-3 to TRBJ1-2, with a weak D call TRBD1 (5 bases). Germline V gene data show CDR1 as ENHRY and CDR2 as SYGVKD. The V gene lost 8 bases and the J gene lost 5 bases, with 15 bases spanning the gap. This CDR3 is 13 amino acids long. The CDR3 is CAIASRGSYGYTF. The CDR3 DNA is TGTGCCATCGCTTCCCGGGGGTCTTATGGCTACACCTTC.

The CDR3 spells CASSKVHLARSEAFF. DNA for the CDR3: TGTGCCAGCAGCAAGGTACACCTCGCTAGAAGTGAAGCTTTCTTT. V gene TRBV5-8 combines with J gene TRBJ1-1; D is uncertain. Germline V gene lookup returns CDR1 SGHTS and CDR2 YDEGEE. V gave up 4 bases and J gave up 7 bases, with 20 bases separating them. This CDR3 contains 15 residues.